Listed below are T cell receptor beta chains from one sample, sequenced in a study of CD8+ T cells in alopecia areata. Method: immunoSEQ multiplex PCR; TCRdb's copy keeps in-frame clones and lacks some. The profile shows about 210,000 clones, less than 75% of them singletons. The starting material was CD4+ T cells sorted from blood, obtained at week 4, from a patient treated with tofacitinib. These receptors originate from a human donor with alopecia areata. Both conserved end residues are part of each CDR3.

CDR3 | V | length | J
CASSTRDRRLYGYTF | TRBV6-5 | 15 | TRBJ1-2
CAIRPDRNLEQYF | TRBV10-3 | 13 | TRBJ2-7
CASDTGRYGYTF | TRBV19 | 12 | TRBJ1-2
CASSERQGVTTEAFF | TRBV5-1 | 15 | TRBJ1-1
CASSEGRQGAKQFF | TRBV2 | 14 | TRBJ2-1
CAWAGNERRAFF | TRBV30 | 12 | TRBJ1-1
CASSVGPGLGDGYTF | TRBV9 | 15 | TRBJ1-2
CASSEIANYGYTF | TRBV2 | 13 | TRBJ1-2
CASAERGPDNEQFF | TRBV7-9 | 14 | TRBJ2-1
CSVQGMNTEAFF | TRBV29-1 | 12 | TRBJ1-1
CATSRDPGTYGYTF | TRBV15 | 14 | TRBJ1-2
CASRTSGHLNYGYTF | TRBV19 | 15 | TRBJ1-2
CASSPKSGETQYF | TRBV9 | 13 | TRBJ2-5
CASSDLGFGEQYF | TRBV25-1 | 13 | TRBJ2-7
CASSRFAINGQFF | TRBV6-5 | 13 | TRBJ2-1
CASSQDGRSPYEQYF | TRBV4-3 | 15 | TRBJ2-7
CASSPPGQGDEQYF | TRBV18 | 14 | TRBJ2-7
CASSVGTANNEQFF | TRBV9 | 14 | TRBJ2-1
CASSGPRVPTDTQYF | TRBV14 | 15 | TRBJ2-3
CASSVGASGANVLTF | TRBV9 | 15 | TRBJ2-6
CASRGRQITDTQYF | TRBV7-2 | 14 | TRBJ2-3
CASGLVQDASREQYF | TRBV12-5 | 15 | TRBJ2-7
CSVEDGHF | TRBV29-1 | 8 | TRBJ2-7
CATRPETGINTEAFF | TRBV15 | 15 | TRBJ1-1
CSVVSRFSYNEQFF | TRBV29-1 | 14 | TRBJ2-1
CASSPPGARGKNIQYF | TRBV5-4 | 16 | TRBJ2-4
CSVATGWGNEQFF | TRBV29-1 | 13 | TRBJ2-1
CASSTIQGTYEQYF | TRBV7-2 | 14 | TRBJ2-7
CSARASEAFF | TRBV20-1 | 10 | TRBJ1-1
CASSLGQANTEAFF | TRBV27 | 14 | TRBJ1-1
CASSSYSRPHVNYGYTF | TRBV5-1 | 17 | TRBJ1-2